The 18 T cell receptor beta chains reported below all come from one sample, sequenced in a study of blood T cell repertoires in COVID-19. Profiled with immunoSEQ multiplex PCR; TCRdb holds only in-frame clones, not every one. Of roughly 220,000 clones in the sample, 75% to 85% were seen once. Sequenced sample: peripheral blood. Receptor source: a woman aged 80 or over with COVID-19, enrolled during active disease.

On this clone: The junction shows a germline mismatch at one end, possibly a read error. The chain recombines TRBV7-7 with TRBJ1-5; no clear D. Germline CDR1 reads SSHAT; CDR2 reads FNYEAQ (reference sequence). The CDR3 spans 13 residues. CDR3 protein: CASSPYESGPQHF. In DNA, the CDR3 is TGTGCTAGCAGCCCCTACGAGAGTGGGCCCCAGCATTTT.

This clone was found once. The CDR3 loop reads CASSYSGTSLEAFF. DNA of the CDR3: TGTGCCAGCAGCTACTCCGGGACATCACTAGAAGCTTTCTTT. The rearrangement uses TRBV7-3 and TRBJ1-1, with D maybe TRBD1 (6 bases). V lost 4 bases and J lost 8, with 17 bases in between. This CDR3 contains 14 residues. CDR1 SGHTA and CDR2 FQGTGA come from the germline V gene.

This chain connects TRBV11-1 to TRBJ2-7, with 10 bases lining up with TRBD2. There are 16 residues in the CDR3. J lost 5 bases, V lost 2 bases, and 9 bases had no gene match. CDR1 and CDR2 (germline): SGHAT, FQDESV (reference sequence). The CDR3 DNA reads TGTGCCAGCAGCTTAACAGCTAGCGGGAGTAAAAACGAGCAGTACTTC. As protein: CASSLTASGSKNEQYF.

This clone was picked up a small number of times. The chain uses TRBV3-1 (or the pseudogene TRBV3-2) and TRBJ2-7, with a tentative D call TRBD1 (5 bases). Looked up from germline, CDR1 is LGHDT and CDR2 is YNNKEL (reference sequence). The CDR3 consists of 15 residues. V was cut by 1 base and J by 4 bases, with 14 bases left in between. CDR3 loop: CASSQVNWGGYEQYF. For the CDR3, the DNA is TGTGCCAGCAGCCAAGTAAACTGGGGCGGTTACGAGCAGTACTTC.

The CDR3 sequence is CASSPVARPGELFF. The CDR3 DNA follows: TGTGCCAGCTCACCAGTTGCCAGGCCCGGGGAGCTGTTTTTT. The V and J genes are TRBV18 and TRBJ2-2; D unresolved. V was trimmed by 2 bases and J by 6 bases, leaving 10 bases between them. This CDR3 contains 14 residues. Germline-derived CDR1 and CDR2 are KGHSH and LQKENI. Full variable domain (remainder filled in from reference TRBV18 and TRBJ2-2): NAGVMQNPRHLVRRRGQEARLRCSPMKGHSHVYWYRQLPEEGLKFMVYLQKENIIDESGMPKERFSAEFPKEGPSILRIQQVVRGDSAAYFCASSPVARPGELFFGEGSRLTVL.

The count of this clone is one. The genes are TRBV18 and TRBJ2-7; D gene ambiguous. Germline assignment: CDR1 KGHSH and CDR2 LQKENI. The CDR3 is 12 residues long. Trimming shortened V by 4 bases and J by 2 bases, and 6 bases separated the two germline ends. The CDR3 here is CASSLNTYEQYF. As DNA, the CDR3 is TGTGCCAGCTCACTGAACACCTACGAGCAGTACTTC.

The chain links TRBV6-5 to TRBJ1-2, with D perhaps matching TRBD1 (5 bases). Germline V gives CDR1 MNHEY, CDR2 SVGAGI. Trimming stripped 9 bases from V and 8 bases from J, with 19 bases between. This CDR3 has 13 amino acids. CDR3 in amino acids: CASHEQGHFGYTF. DNA of the CDR3: TGTGCCAGTCATGAGCAGGGCCATTTCGGCTACACCTTC.

Only a few counts were recorded for this clone. The V and J genes are TRBV28 and TRBJ1-2; D gene unclear. This CDR3 is 16 amino acids long. The V end lost 6 bases, the J end lost 0 bases, and 17 bases lay between the germline ends. Per germline, CDR1 MDHEN and CDR2 SYDVKM. The CDR3 region is CASSRTGSRANYGYTF. DNA of the CDR3: TGTGCCAGCAGCCGCACGGGAAGCCGAGCTAACTATGGCTACACCTTC.

The V call is TRBV7-2, the J call TRBJ2-1, with D uncertain. The ends were cut back, 2 bases at V and 10 bases at J, with 9 bases in the middle. Germline CDR1 reads SGHTA; CDR2 reads FQGNSA. The CDR3 has 12 amino acids. The CDR3, as DNA: TGTGCCAGCAGCTTATATCCCAGGGAGCAGTTCTTC. This codes for CASSLYPREQFF.

This chain uses TRBV11-2 with TRBJ1-1; no reliable D call. CDR1 and CDR2 from the germline V gene are SGHAT and FQNNGV. CDR3 length equals 15 residues. V was pared by 1 base and J by 5 bases, with 14 bases between. As DNA, the CDR3 is TGTGCCAGCAGCTTAGTCTCGAACCGCGAGACTGAAGCTTTCTTT. This codes for CASSLVSNRETEAFF.

This CDR3 reads CASSSGTGVSLSGNTIYF. The CDR3 coding sequence is TGTGCCAGCAGCTCCGGGACAGGGGTCTCTTTAAGTGGAAACACCATATATTTT. The gene calls are TRBV7-2 and TRBJ1-3, with 10 nucleotides matching TRBD1. Trimming removed 4 bases from V and 3 bases from J; junction bases left unmatched: 12. CDR1 is SGHTA and CDR2 is FQGNSA in the germline V gene. The CDR3 contains 18 residues.

The genes are TRBV18 and TRBJ1-5, with 10 positions matching TRBD1. Germline V lookup: CDR1 KGHSH, CDR2 LQKENI. Trimming cost V 5 bases and J 9 bases; bases outside gene matches: 10. CDR3 length: 15 amino acids. CDR3 amino acids: CASSEDRGFFWPQHF. The CDR3 DNA follows: TGTGCCAGCTCAGAGGACAGGGGGTTTTTTTGGCCCCAGCATTTT.

The chain is built from TRBV5-1 and TRBJ2-7; 10 bases map to TRBD1. From germline, CDR1 is SGHRS and CDR2 YFSETQ. The CDR3 totals 15 residues. V shed 0 bases, J shed 4 bases, and the junction held 4 bases outside the gene matches. CDR3 sequence: CASSLAGQGMYEQYF. The CDR3 DNA reads TGCGCCAGCAGCTTGGCGGGACAGGGGATGTACGAGCAGTACTTC.

Here the CDR3 reads CASSADPSGGYGYTF. In DNA form, the CDR3 reads TGCGCCAGCAGTGCGGACCCATCGGGGGGCTATGGCTACACCTTC. This chain links TRBV5-1 with TRBJ1-2; TRBD1 is a possible D gene (5 bases). V was cut by 5 bases and J by 4 bases, with 18 bases left in between. There are 15 residues in the CDR3. Germline-derived CDR1 and CDR2 are SGHRS and YFSETQ.

The gene calls are TRBV4-3 and TRBJ1-4; 7 bases fit TRBD1. The germline CDR1 and CDR2 sequences are LGHNA and YSLEER. V shed 5 bases, J shed 8 bases, and the junction held 8 bases outside the gene matches. This CDR3 spans 14 amino acids. The CDR3 sequence: CASSYRGGKEKLFF. The CDR3 DNA is TGCGCCAGCAGCTACAGGGGTGGAAAAGAAAAACTGTTTTTT.

The CDR3 bases are TGTGCCAGCAGCCCCGGTAGCGGGAGATATGAGCAGTTCTTC. The encoded protein is CASSPGSGRYEQFF. The chain carries TRBV3-1 (or the pseudogene TRBV3-2) and TRBJ2-1; 9 bases map to TRBD2. CDR3 size: 14 residues. V dropped 4 bases and J dropped 8; count of bases not matched to a gene: 6. In germline, CDR1 is LGHDT, CDR2 YNNKEL (reference sequence).

The V call is TRBV3-1 (or the pseudogene TRBV3-2), the J call TRBJ2-4; 9 bases align to TRBD2. Trimming took 0 bases from V and 0 from J; bases not matched to a gene: 12. CDR1 LGHDT and CDR2 YNNKEL come from the germline V gene (reference sequence). This CDR3 has 20 residues. In nucleotides, the CDR3 is TGTGCCAGCAGCCAAGAACTAGCGGGTTACCTTTCACTAGCCAAAAACATTCAGTACTTC. Its translation: CASSQELAGYLSLAKNIQYF.

The chain carries TRBV28 and TRBJ2-3; 7 bases agree with TRBD2. Germline lookup yields CDR1 MDHEN and CDR2 SYDVKM. This CDR3 region has 15 residues. V lost 3 bases and J lost 3; bases outside the gene matches: 6. CDR3 amino acids: CASSLAGVGTDTQYF. The CDR3 coding sequence is TGTGCCAGCAGTTTGGCGGGAGTGGGTACAGATACGCAGTATTTT.